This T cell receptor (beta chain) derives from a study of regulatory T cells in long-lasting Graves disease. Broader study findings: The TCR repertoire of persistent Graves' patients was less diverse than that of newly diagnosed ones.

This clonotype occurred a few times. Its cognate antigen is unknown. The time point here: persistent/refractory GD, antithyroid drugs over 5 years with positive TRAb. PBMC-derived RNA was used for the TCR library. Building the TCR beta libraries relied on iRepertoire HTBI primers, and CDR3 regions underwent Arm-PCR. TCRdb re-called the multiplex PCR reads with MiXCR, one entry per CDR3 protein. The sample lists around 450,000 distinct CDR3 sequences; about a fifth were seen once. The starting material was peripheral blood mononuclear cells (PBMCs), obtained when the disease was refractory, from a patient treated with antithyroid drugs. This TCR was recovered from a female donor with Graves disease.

CDR3 amino acids: CSARVEGMEIFEAFF. CDR3 DNA sequence: TGCAGTGCTAGAGTCGAGGGGATGGAAATATTTGAAGCTTTCTTT. This sequence joins TRBV20-1 and TRBJ1-1; the D gene is possibly TRBD1 (5 bases). In germline, CDR1 is DFQATT, CDR2 SNEGSKA (reference sequence). The CDR3 runs 15 residues. Trimming took 1 base from V and 7 from J, leaving 19 bases between them.